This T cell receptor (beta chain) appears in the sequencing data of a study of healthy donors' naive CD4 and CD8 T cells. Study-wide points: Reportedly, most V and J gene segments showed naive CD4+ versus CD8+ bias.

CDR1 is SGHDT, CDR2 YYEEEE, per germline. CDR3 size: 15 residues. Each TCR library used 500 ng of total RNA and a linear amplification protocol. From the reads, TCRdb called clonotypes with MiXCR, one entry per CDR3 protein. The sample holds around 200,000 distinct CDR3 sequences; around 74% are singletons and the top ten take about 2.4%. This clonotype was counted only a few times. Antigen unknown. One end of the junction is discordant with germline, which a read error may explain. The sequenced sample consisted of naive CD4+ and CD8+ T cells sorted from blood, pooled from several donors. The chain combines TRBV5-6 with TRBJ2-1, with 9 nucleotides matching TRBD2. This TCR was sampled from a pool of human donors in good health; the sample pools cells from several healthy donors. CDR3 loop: CASSLGTSVGNKQFF. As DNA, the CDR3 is TGTGCCAGCAGCTTGGGGACTAGCGTGGGCAATAAGCAGTTCTTC. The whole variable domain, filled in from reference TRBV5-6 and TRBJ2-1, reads DAGVTQSPTHLIKTRGQQVTLRCSPKSGHDTVSWYQQALGQGPQFIFQYYEEEERQRGNFPDRFSGHQFPNYSSELNVNALLLGDSALYLCASSLGTSVGNKQFFGPGTRLTVL.